These 29 T cell receptor beta chains were all obtained from the same sample, sequenced in a study of graft-versus-host responses after intestinal transplantation. No antigen is known for these receptors. The method was immunoSEQ multiplex PCR; TCRdb's version includes in-frame clones alone and lacks a portion of them. This table has more than 65,000 clones, approximately 89% appearing once. The sequenced sample was unstimulated CD8+ T cells sorted from spleen or lymph node cells, obtained before transplant. The receptors were gathered from a human donor who was the organ donor for an intestinal transplant.

The chain couples TRBV6-1 to TRBJ2-1; D is undetermined. Trimming shortened V by 6 bases and J by 6 bases, and 6 bases separated the two germline ends. Looked up from germline, CDR1 is MNHNS and CDR2 is SASEGT. This CDR3 comprises 11 residues. Here the CDR3 DNA reads TGTGCCAGCAGGGGCGGCAATGAGCAGTTCTTC. Translation gives CASRGGNEQFF.

The rearrangement joins TRBV6-1 to TRBJ2-1; D may be TRBD2 (6 bases). Germline loops: CDR1 MNHNS, CDR2 SASEGT. Deletions cut 4 bases from V and 6 bases from J, with 10 bases between. The CDR3 extends over 13 amino acids. The CDR3, as DNA: TGTGCCAGCAGTGGTAAACTAGCCAATGAGCAGTTCTTC. Translation: CASSGKLANEQFF.

V usage is TRBV4-1 and J usage is TRBJ2-5; 8 nucleotides line up with TRBD2. The germline V gene encodes CDR1 MGHRA and CDR2 YSYEKL. The CDR3 extends over 17 amino acids. V dropped 0 bases and J dropped 1; count of bases not matched to a gene: 7. This CDR3 is CASSQEFGGGPQETQYF. The CDR3 nucleotides are TGCGCCAGCAGCCAAGAATTCGGGGGGGGCCCCCAAGAGACCCAGTACTTC.

V gene TRBV6-1 combines with J gene TRBJ2-7, with unresolved D. Trimming left V 2 bases short and J 2 bases short, with 7 bases between. The CDR3 is 13 amino acids. CDR1 is MNHNS and CDR2 is SASEGT in the germline V gene. The CDR3 sequence is CASSETLAYEQYF. The CDR3, as DNA: TGTGCCAGCAGTGAAACGCTTGCCTACGAGCAGTACTTC.

The chain is built from TRBV5-1 and TRBJ2-1; the D gene is possibly TRBD2 (6 bases). V was clipped by 1 base and J by 4 bases, with 12 bases between them. This CDR3 contains 15 residues. The V gene's germline CDR1 is SGHRS and CDR2 YFSETQ. CDR3 amino acids: CASSLYTSKYNEQFF. The CDR3 DNA follows: TGCGCCAGCAGCTTGTATACTAGCAAATACAATGAGCAGTTCTTC.

As DNA, the CDR3 is TGCAGCGTTGTGGACAGGGCGAGATACAATGAGCAGTTCTTC. Protein: CSVVDRARYNEQFF. J is TRBJ2-1 and V is TRBV29-1; 8 nucleotides line up with TRBD1. From germline, CDR1 is SQVTM and CDR2 ANQGSEA. The trim removed 4 bases at V and 4 bases at J, leaving 6 bases unmatched. There are 14 residues in the CDR3.

This chain connects TRBV5-1 to TRBJ2-2; no firm D call. The CDR3 runs 13 residues. Germline V gene sequence: CDR1 SGHRS, CDR2 YFSETQ. With 4 bases removed from V and 5 bases from J, the gap between germline ends came to 9 bases. The CDR3 loop reads CASSTARTGELFF. The CDR3 region has the DNA TGCGCCAGCAGCACCGCCAGGACCGGGGAGCTGTTTTTT.

CDR3 residues: CASSKAATGSSYEQCF. The CDR3 DNA reads TGTGCCAGCAGCAAAGCGGCAACAGGTTCATCCTACGAGCAGTGCTTC. The chain is built from TRBV21-1 and TRBJ2-7; the D call TRBD1 from the table was never checked on the DNA. TRBV21-1 represents a pseudogene. The CDR3 sequence is 16 residues long.

The chain links TRBV7-2 to TRBJ2-7; no definite D call. V was pared by 4 bases and J by 7 bases, with 11 bases between. CDR1 and CDR2 from the germline V gene are SGHTA and FQGNSA. The CDR3 loop spans 12 amino acids. CDR3 nucleotide sequence: TGTGCCAGCAGCTCTCCCCCGGGTGAGCAGTACTTC. Protein product: CASSSPPGEQYF. Full variable domain (missing parts from reference TRBV7-2 and TRBJ2-7): GAGVSQSPSNKVTEKGKDVELRCDPISGHTALYWYRQSLGQGLEFLIYFQGNSAPDKSGLPSDRFSAERTGGSVSTLTIQRTQQEDSAVYLCASSSPPGEQYFGPGTRLTVT.

This chain links TRBV15 with TRBJ2-5; D is undetermined. Germline CDR1 and CDR2: LNHNV and YYDKDF (reference sequence). V shed 2 bases and J shed 4 bases, with 11 bases lying between them. There are 14 residues in the CDR3. The CDR3 sequence: CATSRRAGGETQYF. CDR3 DNA sequence: TGTGCCACCAGCAGAAGAGCTGGCGGAGAGACCCAGTACTTC.

The chain is built from TRBV4-1 and TRBJ2-7; 7 positions match TRBD2. CDR3 length equals 13 residues. CDR1 is MGHRA, CDR2 YSYEKL, per germline. V trimming: 3 bases; J trimming: 2 bases; junction bases outside the gene matches: 1. DNA of the CDR3: TGCGCCAGCAGCCACGGACTAGCCTACGAGCAGTACTTC. Translation gives CASSHGLAYEQYF.

This chain uses TRBV7-6 with TRBJ2-7; D is perhaps TRBD2 (7 bases). V lost 5 bases and J 2 bases, leaving 13 bases between the germline ends. The germline V gene has CDR1 SGHVS and CDR2 FNYEAQ. The CDR3 is made up of 14 amino acids. The CDR3 DNA sequence: TGTGCCAGCAGCGAGGGGGGGGGCGCCTACGAGCAGTACTTC. Translated: CASSEGGGAYEQYF.

This chain uses TRBV11-2 with TRBJ1-3, with D maybe TRBD1 (5 bases). The CDR3 covers 15 residues. Germline V gene sequence: CDR1 SGHAT, CDR2 FQNNGV. V was trimmed by 0 bases and J by 2 bases, leaving 8 bases between them. CDR3 sequence reads: CASSLEGGAGNTIYF. CDR3 bases: TGTGCCAGCAGCTTAGAAGGAGGGGCTGGAAACACCATATATTTT.

The chain recombines TRBV27 with TRBJ2-7; D gene unclear. V lost 2 bases and J lost 1, with 6 bases in between. CDR1 MNHEY and CDR2 SMNVEV come from the germline V gene (reference sequence). The CDR3 consists of 13 residues. CDR3 residues: CASSLTTSYEQYF. The CDR3 nucleotides are TGTGCCAGCAGTTTAACTACGTCCTACGAGCAGTACTTC.

This clone showed up just once. The V gene is TRBV7-9, the J gene TRBJ2-7; 10 positions agree with TRBD1. V shed 4 bases and J 2 bases; nucleotides not matched to a gene: 5. The CDR3 is 15 amino acids. Per the germline V gene, CDR1 is SEHNR and CDR2 is FQNEAQ (reference sequence). The CDR3 region is CASSSDRGFAYEQYF. CDR3 nucleotide sequence: TGTGCCAGCAGCTCGGACAGGGGGTTCGCCTACGAGCAGTACTTC.

CDR3 sequence reads: CASSYGGQSFTF. The CDR3, as DNA: TGTGCCAGCAGTTACGGGGGGCAGTCGTTCACCTTC. The chain carries TRBV6-5 and TRBJ1-2, with D perhaps TRBD1 (6 bases). The CDR3 is 12 amino acids. Deletions cut 2 bases from V and 13 bases from J, with 14 bases between. Germline lookup yields CDR1 MNHEY and CDR2 SVGAGI.

This chain uses TRBV4-2 with TRBJ2-7; D possibly corresponds to TRBD2 (6 bases). Trimming left V 0 bases short and J 9 bases short, with 18 bases between. This CDR3 spans 15 amino acids. Looked up from germline, CDR1 is LGHNA and CDR2 is YNFKEQ. The CDR3 loop is CASSQEEGPLLRQYF. CDR3 coding DNA: TGTGCCAGCAGCCAAGAGGAGGGTCCCCTTTTACGGCAGTACTTC.

The chain couples TRBV10-3 to TRBJ2-3, with D perhaps TRBD2 (5 bases). Trimming removed 1 base from V and 1 base from J, with 9 bases in between. The germline V gene has CDR1 ENHRY and CDR2 SYGVKD. The CDR3 length is 15 residues. The CDR3 here is CAISEYVSGTDTQYF. Written as DNA, the CDR3 is TGTGCCATCAGTGAGTATGTTAGCGGCACAGATACGCAGTATTTT.

This clone was seen only once. The genes are TRBV2 and TRBJ2-1; D ambiguous. The germline V gene has CDR1 SNHLY and CDR2 FYNNEI. The V end was cut by 6 bases, the J end by 6 bases, with 12 bases between. The CDR3 is 13 amino acids. The DNA for the CDR3 is TGTGCCAGCAGCCACAGTAGTGGCAATGAGCAGTTCTTC. This encodes CASSHSSGNEQFF.

The chain uses TRBV11-2 and TRBJ2-7; D may be TRBD2 (6 bases). This CDR3 comprises 13 residues. The germline V gene has CDR1 SGHAT and CDR2 FQNNGV. V lost 8 bases and J 2 bases, leaving 13 bases between the germline ends. The DNA of the CDR3 is TGTGCCAGCCTTGGAGGGGAGACCTACGAGCAGTACTTC. This encodes CASLGGETYEQYF.

The gene calls are TRBV11-2 and TRBJ2-1, with a tentative D call TRBD2 (7 bases). The CDR3 extends over 16 amino acids. Germline V CDR1 and CDR2: SGHAT, FQNNGV. Trimming took 4 bases from V and 5 from J, leaving 18 bases between them. The CDR3 region is CASSSLGGARNNEQFF. Here the CDR3 DNA reads TGTGCCAGCAGCTCCCTTGGGGGGGCCCGAAACAATGAGCAGTTCTTC.

This clone turned up a few times. This chain connects TRBV5-1 to TRBJ1-3; D not certain. CDR3 length: 15 residues. Trimming removed 4 bases at V and 4 bases at J, with 15 bases between. Germline V lookup: CDR1 SGHRS, CDR2 YFSETQ. CDR3 coding DNA: TGCGCCAGCAGCCGCTATGGGTTACCCGGAAACACCATATATTTT. It is translated as CASSRYGLPGNTIYF.

This chain joins TRBV11-2 and TRBJ2-1, with no clear D. Looked up from germline, CDR1 is SGHAT and CDR2 is FQNNGV. CDR3 size: 13 residues. V was pared by 10 bases and J by 0 bases, with 10 bases between. The CDR3 sequence is CATRFSSYNEQFF. The CDR3, as DNA: TGTGCCACCAGGTTCAGCTCCTACAATGAGCAGTTCTTC.

The V and J genes are TRBV6-1 and TRBJ2-7, with 14 bases fitting TRBD2. The CDR3 runs 15 residues. Trimming at V came to 3 bases and at J to 3 bases, leaving 1 base not matched to a gene. Germline values: CDR1 MNHNS, CDR2 SASEGT. This CDR3 reads CASSDGTSGSYEQYF. The CDR3, as DNA: TGTGCCAGCAGTGATGGGACTAGCGGGAGCTACGAGCAGTACTTC.

This chain links TRBV4-1 with TRBJ2-1, with D possibly being TRBD2 (6 bases). The CDR3 is 13 residues long. V dropped 2 bases and J dropped 8 bases, with 10 bases sitting between them. Germline-derived CDR1 and CDR2 are MGHRA and YSYEKL. The CDR3 here is CASSQMEGYEQFF. CDR3 sequence (DNA): TGCGCCAGCAGCCAAATGGAGGGCTATGAGCAGTTCTTC.

This chain links TRBV5-6 with TRBJ1-3; 8 bases are shared with TRBD1. The junction had 3 bases not matched to a gene; V was cut back by 1 base and J by 0 bases. Per germline, CDR1 SGHDT and CDR2 YYEEEE. The CDR3 is 16 amino acids. DNA of the CDR3: TGTGCCAGCAGCTTGCCAGGGGGCAGCTCTGGAAACACCATATATTTT. Encoded protein: CASSLPGGSSGNTIYF.

V gene TRBV7-2 combines with J gene TRBJ2-3; TRBD2 matches at 9 bases. V was clipped by 3 bases and J by 5 bases; unmatched bases: 9. This CDR3 region has 16 residues. Germline CDR1 SGHTA, CDR2 FQGNSA. CDR3 sequence reads: CASSFLAGAPGDTQYF. The CDR3 DNA follows: TGTGCCAGCAGCTTTTTAGCGGGAGCCCCAGGAGATACGCAGTATTTT. The variable domain in full, completed from reference TRBV7-2 and TRBJ2-3, reads GAGVSQSPSNKVTEKGKDVELRCDPISGHTALYWYRQSLGQGLEFLIYFQGNSAPDKSGLPSDRFSAERTGGSVSTLTIQRTQQEDSAVYLCASSFLAGAPGDTQYFGPGTRLTVL.

The chain couples TRBV7-9 to TRBJ2-5; TRBD2 matches at 8 bases. The CDR3 extends over 15 amino acids. Germline assignment: CDR1 SEHNR and CDR2 FQNEAQ (reference sequence). J gave up 2 bases and V 5 bases, and 7 bases lay outside the gene matches. CDR3 nucleotides: TGTGCCAGCAGCGTCGCGGGGGGTTGGCAAGAGACCCAGTACTTC. Translated, it gives CASSVAGGWQETQYF.

The rearrangement uses TRBV4-1 and TRBJ2-1; D is unresolved. Trimming cost V 4 bases and J 3 bases, with 28 bases left between them. The CDR3 consists of 20 residues. Germline CDR1 and CDR2: MGHRA and YSYEKL. The CDR3: CASSRLPVGDLTNFYNEQFF. The CDR3 DNA is TGCGCCAGCAGCCGGCTGCCGGTAGGAGATTTAACTAATTTCTACAATGAGCAGTTCTTC.